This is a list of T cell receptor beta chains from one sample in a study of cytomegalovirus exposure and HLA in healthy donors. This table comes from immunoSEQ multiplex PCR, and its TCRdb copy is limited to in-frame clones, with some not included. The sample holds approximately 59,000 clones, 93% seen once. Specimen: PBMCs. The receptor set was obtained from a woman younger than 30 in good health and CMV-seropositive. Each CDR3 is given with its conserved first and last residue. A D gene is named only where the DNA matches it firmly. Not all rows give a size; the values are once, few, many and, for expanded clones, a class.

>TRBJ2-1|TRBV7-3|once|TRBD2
CASSLSSGVNYNEQFF
TGTGCCAGCAGCTTAAGCAGCGGGGTTAACTACAATGAGCAGTTCTTC
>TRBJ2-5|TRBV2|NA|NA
CASSFLSQETQYF
TGTGCCAGCAGTTTCCTATCGCAAGAGACCCAGTACTTC
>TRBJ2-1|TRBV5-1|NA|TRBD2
CASSVTSGGYNEQFF
TGCGCCAGCAGCGTAACTAGCGGGGGTTACAATGAGCAGTTCTTC
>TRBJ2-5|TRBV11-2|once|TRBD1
CASSRDLGQGETQYF
TGTGCCAGCAGCCGCGATCTGGGACAGGGTGAGACCCAGTACTTC
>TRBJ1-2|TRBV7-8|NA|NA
CASSNARDSYGYTF
TGTGCCAGCAGCAACGCCAGGGACTCCTATGGCTACACCTTC
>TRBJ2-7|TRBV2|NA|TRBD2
CASTERGYEQYF
TGTGCCAGCACCGAGCGGGGTTACGAGCAGTACTTC
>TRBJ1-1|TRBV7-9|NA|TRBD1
CASNRDRLTAFF
TGTGCCAGCAATAGGGACAGGTTAACGGCTTTCTTT
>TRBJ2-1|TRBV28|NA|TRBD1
CASSFPGTGLSSYNEQFF
TGTGCCAGCAGTTTCCCCGGGACAGGTCTGAGCTCCTACAATGAGCAGTTCTTC
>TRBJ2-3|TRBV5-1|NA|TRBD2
CASSFGGGSTDTQYF
TGCGCCAGCAGCTTCGGGGGGGGCAGTACAGATACGCAGTATTTT
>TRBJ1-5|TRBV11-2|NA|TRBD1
CASSPTGAKQPQHF
TGTGCCAGCAGCCCGACAGGGGCGAAGCAGCCCCAGCATTTT
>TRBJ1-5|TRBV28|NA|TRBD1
CASSYTRTRDRHNQPQHF
TGTGCCAGCAGTTACACGAGAACCCGGGACAGACACAATCAGCCCCAGCATTTT
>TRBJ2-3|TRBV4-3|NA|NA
CASSQDVGGLSTDTQYF
TGCGCCAGCAGCCAAGATGTGGGGGGGCTTAGCACAGATACGCAGTATTTT
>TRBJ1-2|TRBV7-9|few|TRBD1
CASSQGQKGYTF
TGTGCCAGCAGCCAGGGACAGAAAGGCTACACCTTC
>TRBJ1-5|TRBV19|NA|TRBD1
CATDRGSNQPQHF
TGTGCAACAGACAGGGGTAGCAATCAGCCCCAGCATTTT
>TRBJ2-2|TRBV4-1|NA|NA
CASSQGPLGGRVAGELFF
TGCGCCAGCAGCCAAGGTCCGCTAGGGGGTAGGGTGGCCGGGGAGCTGTTTTTT
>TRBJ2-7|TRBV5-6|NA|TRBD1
CASSFGQGWYEQYF
TGTGCCAGCAGCTTCGGACAGGGGTGGTACGAGCAGTACTTC
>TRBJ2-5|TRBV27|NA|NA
CASSDWSGAQETQYF
TGTGCCAGCAGTGATTGGTCAGGGGCCCAAGAGACCCAGTACTTC
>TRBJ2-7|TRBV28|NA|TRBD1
CASSKADRDLEQYF
TGTGCCAGCAGTAAAGCGGACAGGGATCTCGAGCAGTACTTC
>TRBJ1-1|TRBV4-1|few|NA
CASSLPDTNTEAFF
TGCGCCAGCAGCCTCCCGGACACGAACACTGAAGCTTTCTTT
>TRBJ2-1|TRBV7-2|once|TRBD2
CASSLGPSGVYNEQFF
TGTGCCAGCAGCTTAGGTCCTAGCGGAGTCTACAATGAGCAGTTCTTC
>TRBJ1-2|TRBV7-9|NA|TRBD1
CASSLGQGGYGYTF
TGTGCCAGCAGCTTGGGACAGGGAGGCTATGGCTACACCTTC
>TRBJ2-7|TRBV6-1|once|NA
CASRGAANSYEQYF
TGTGCCAGCAGGGGGGCGGCCAACTCCTACGAGCAGTACTTC
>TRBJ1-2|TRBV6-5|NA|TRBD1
CASSKQGGAYGYTF
TGTGCCAGCAGTAAACAGGGGGGTGCCTATGGCTACACCTTC
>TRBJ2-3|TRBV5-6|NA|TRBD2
CASSPLTSDADTQYF
TGTGCCAGCAGCCCGTTGACTAGCGACGCAGATACGCAGTATTTT
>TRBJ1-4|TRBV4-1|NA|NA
CASSQEYLTNEKLFF
TGCGCCAGCAGCCAAGAATATTTAACTAATGAAAAACTGTTTTTT
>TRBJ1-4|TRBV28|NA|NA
CASSFAARGDLNEKLFF
TGTGCCAGCAGTTTCGCCGCTAGGGGTGATTTGAATGAAAAACTGTTTTTT
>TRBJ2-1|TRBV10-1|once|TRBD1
CASSEQGQEQFF
TGCGCCAGCAGTGAACAGGGGCAGGAGCAGTTCTTC
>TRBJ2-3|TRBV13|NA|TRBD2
CASSSRTRGGAQYF
TGTGCCAGCAGCTCCCGTACGCGGGGGGGAGCGCAGTATTTT